These T cell receptor beta chains were read from a single sample in a study of T cell responses to AZD1222 COVID-19 vaccine. The protocol was immunoSEQ multiplex PCR, while the TCRdb copy is restricted to in-frame clones and leaves out a portion. In the table there are roughly 120,000 clones, approximately 86% of which are singletons. Material: peripheral blood, obtained 28 days after the second AZD1222 dose. These receptors originate from an adult who received the AZD1222 COVID-19 vaccine. CDR3s include the opening cysteine and the closing phenylalanine or tryptophan. D genes are given only for firm matches. Where a row states a size, it is once, few, many or the class of an expanded clone; other rows omit it.

-	TRBV28	TRBJ2-2	-	CATLREFGELFF	TGTGCCACCCTAAGGGAGTTTGGGGAGCTGTTTTTT
-	TRBV6-5	TRBJ1-1	-	CASSFRGETEAFF	TGTGCCAGCAGTTTCAGAGGGGAAACTGAAGCTTTCTTT
-	TRBV5-1	TRBJ2-3	-	CASSRNTRTDTQYF	TGCGCCAGCAGCCGAAATACCCGCACAGATACGCAGTATTTT
-	TRBV19	TRBJ2-1	-	CASSIERHEQFF	TGTGCCAGTAGTATAGAACGTCATGAGCAGTTCTTC
-	TRBV18	TRBJ1-3	-	CASSPESRAGNTIYF	TGTGCCAGCTCACCCGAGAGCAGGGCTGGAAACACCATATATTTT
-	TRBV5-4	TRBJ1-2	once	CASTYPGSLNYGYTF	TGTGCCAGTACGTATCCAGGCAGTCTTAACTATGGCTACACCTTC
TRBD1	TRBV28	TRBJ1-2	-	CASRGQDGTGGFYGYTF	TGTGCCAGCAGGGGACAGGATGGGACAGGGGGTTTCTATGGCTACACCTTC
-	TRBV6-5	TRBJ1-5	-	CASSQGNQPQHF	TGTGCCAGCAGCCAGGGAAATCAGCCCCAGCATTTT
-	TRBV5-4	TRBJ2-3	-	CASSLGTQADTQYF	TGTGCCAGCAGCTTGGGGACGCAAGCAGATACGCAGTATTTT
-	TRBV9	TRBJ1-3	few	CASSATPFRIYF	TGTGCCAGCAGCGCCACGCCGTTTCGTATATATTTT
-	TRBV19	TRBJ2-2	-	CASSTRMAGELFF	TGTGCCAGTAGTACCCGGATGGCCGGGGAGCTGTTTTTT
-	TRBV7-2	TRBJ2-5	once	CASSKQGRGETQYF	TGTGCCAGCAGCAAACAGGGGCGGGGAGAGACCCAGTACTTC
-	TRBV18	TRBJ1-1	-	CASSPPVTGRNTEAFF	TGTGCCAGCTCACCACCGGTCACAGGGAGGAACACTGAAGCTTTCTTT
TRBD2	TRBV9	TRBJ2-5	-	CASSGRTSGGETQYF	TGTGCCAGCAGCGGCCGGACTAGCGGAGGGGAGACCCAGTACTTC
TRBD1	TRBV5-1	TRBJ1-1	-	CASSEPGQGKAFF	TGCGCCAGCAGCGAGCCGGGACAGGGTAAAGCTTTCTTT
TRBD1	TRBV7-8	TRBJ2-7	-	CASSLEGQGAYEQYF	TGTGCCAGCAGCTTAGAGGGACAGGGGGCCTACGAGCAGTACTTC
-	TRBV5-1	TRBJ2-5	-	CASSLARGETQYF	TGCGCCAGCAGCTTGGCCCGGGGGGAGACCCAGTACTTC
-	TRBV5-1	TRBJ2-7	-	CASSLGQVYEQYF	TGCGCCAGCAGCTTGGGACAGGTCTACGAGCAGTACTTC
-	TRBV4-2	TRBJ2-4	-	CASSQDAGASAKNIQYF	TGTGCCAGCAGCCAAGACGCAGGGGCGTCGGCCAAAAACATTCAGTACTTC
-	TRBV18	TRBJ2-7	-	CASSTKTRGSEQYF	TGTGCCAGCTCAACAAAAACCCGGGGTAGCGAGCAGTACTTC
-	TRBV5-1	TRBJ2-5	few	CASSLEQKETQYF	TGCGCCAGCAGCTTGGAGCAAAAAGAGACCCAGTACTTC
-	TRBV27	TRBJ1-2	once	CASSLSPGSSGYTF	TGTGCCAGCAGTTTATCGCCGGGGTCCTCCGGCTACACCTTC
TRBD1	TRBV30	TRBJ1-2	-	CAYRVLRQGLGYTF	TGTGCCTACCGAGTTTTGCGACAGGGGCTAGGCTACACCTTC
TRBD1	TRBV9	TRBJ1-2	-	CASSARTGGHGYTF	TGTGCCAGCAGTGCCCGGACAGGGGGTCATGGCTACACCTTC
-	TRBV7-9	TRBJ1-1	once	CASEGGGGTRTEAFF	TGTGCCAGCGAAGGAGGGGGGGGAACGAGAACTGAAGCTTTCTTT
TRBD1	TRBV29-1	TRBJ1-6	-	CSATTGGTANSPLHF	TGCAGCGCTACGACAGGGGGCACCGCCAATTCACCCCTCCACTTT
-	TRBV6-2/TRBV6-3	TRBJ2-5	-	CASSRLLQETQYF	TGTGCCAGCAGTCGACTGCTACAAGAGACCCAGTACTTC
-	TRBV12-3/TRBV12-4	TRBJ1-1	-	CASRDNRNTEAFF	TGTGCCAGCAGAGACAACAGGAACACTGAAGCTTTCTTT
-	TRBV15	TRBJ1-3	few	CATSRDRHSGNTIYF	TGTGCCACCAGCAGAGATCGGCACTCTGGAAACACCATATATTTT
TRBD1	TRBV30	TRBJ1-5	-	CAWSHRDRGYNQPQHF	TGTGCCTGGAGCCACCGGGACAGGGGTTACAATCAGCCCCAGCATTTT
-	TRBV5-1	TRBJ1-5	-	CASSPGQGGEPGNQPQHF	TGCGCCAGCAGCCCCGGACAAGGGGGTGAACCGGGGAATCAGCCCCAGCATTTT
TRBD1	TRBV4-1	TRBJ1-2	-	CASSQAPVGIPQGAPPGYTF	TGCGCCAGCAGCCAAGCTCCGGTCGGGATCCCTCAGGGGGCGCCTCCTGGCTACACCTTC
-	TRBV19	TRBJ1-5	few	CASSTTGNQPQHF	TGTGCCAGTAGTACCACAGGGAATCAGCCCCAGCATTTT